Each of the 22 T cell receptor beta chains below was sequenced from the same sample in a study of blood T cell repertoires in COVID-19. Assay used: immunoSEQ multiplex PCR; TCRdb lists only in-frame clones, some missing. The repertoire consists of 130,000 to 150,000 clones, with 75% to 90% occurring once and the leading ten covering 3.5%. What was sequenced was peripheral blood. The source is a man between 65 and 85 years old who had recovered from COVID-19.

The chain uses TRBV19 and TRBJ2-1; 9 bases are a match to TRBD2. The ends lost 0 bases at V and 4 bases at J; junction bases unmatched: 7. Germline-derived CDR1 and CDR2 are LNHDA and SQIVND (reference sequence). The CDR3 is made up of 17 amino acids. CDR3 sequence reads: CASSIDWASGTYNEQFF. The CDR3 nucleotides are TGTGCCAGTAGTATAGATTGGGCTAGCGGGACTTACAATGAGCAGTTCTTC.

The gene calls are TRBV27 and TRBJ2-1, with 9 nucleotides matching TRBD2. Germline V CDR1 and CDR2: MNHEY, SMNVEV (reference sequence). This CDR3 spans 16 amino acids. After removal of 0 bases from V and 7 bases from J, the junction contained 7 bases not matched to a gene. This CDR3 is CASSLSFSGSSNEQFF. The CDR3 bases are TGTGCCAGCAGTTTATCGTTTAGCGGGAGTTCTAATGAGCAGTTCTTC.

The CDR3 DNA reads as TGTGCCTGGTGGGCGCCCACTGAAGCTTTCTTT. This encodes CAWWAPTEAFF. This chain connects TRBV30 to TRBJ1-1; D unresolved. The length of the CDR3 is 11 residues. Trimming left V 5 bases short and J 4 bases short, with 8 bases between. From germline, CDR1 is GTSNPN and CDR2 SVGIG (reference sequence).

V gene TRBV29-1 combines with J gene TRBJ2-3; the match to TRBD2 covers 10 bases. CDR3 size: 14 residues. V lost 6 bases and J lost 5; bases outside the gene matches: 8. Germline lookup yields CDR1 SQVTM and CDR2 ANQGSEA. The CDR3 region has the DNA TGCAGCGTCCAACGTTGGACTAGCGGAGATACGCAGTATTTT. Its protein product is CSVQRWTSGDTQYF.

The chain carries TRBV30 and TRBJ2-1, with unresolved D. The V end lost 2 bases, the J end lost 0 bases, and 8 bases lay between the germline ends. In germline, CDR1 is GTSNPN, CDR2 SVGIG (reference sequence). The CDR3 is made up of 14 amino acids. As DNA, the CDR3 is TGTGCCTGGAGTCTGATTAGCTCCTACAATGAGCAGTTCTTC. This translates into CAWSLISSYNEQFF.

This sequence joins TRBV2 and TRBJ1-5; D gene uncertain. This CDR3 is built from 15 residues. CDR1 is SNHLY and CDR2 is FYNNEI in the germline V gene. V was trimmed by 5 bases and J by 1 base, leaving 12 bases between them. The CDR3 DNA reads TGTGCCAGCAGTCTAAGTGGGCAAAGCAATCAGCCCCAGCATTTT. Protein sequence: CASSLSGQSNQPQHF.

In its sample, this clone was seen many times. CDR3 loop: CASSYTLGARSYEQYF. The CDR3 DNA reads TGTGCCAGCAGTTACACCCTAGGAGCGCGCTCCTACGAGCAGTACTTC. V usage is TRBV6-5 and J usage is TRBJ2-7, with D unresolved. Germline CDR1 reads MNHEY; CDR2 reads SVGAGI. The CDR3 is made up of 16 amino acids. The V and J ends lost 2 bases and 0 bases respectively, with 14 bases between them.

The rearrangement joins TRBV15 to TRBJ2-1; the D is unclear. CDR3 length equals 13 residues. Germline lookup yields CDR1 LNHNV and CDR2 YYDKDF (reference sequence). Trimming removed 4 bases at V and 5 bases at J, with 9 bases between. The CDR3 protein is CATSIRLDNEQFF. The CDR3 nucleotides are TGTGCCACCAGCATCCGACTGGACAATGAGCAGTTCTTC.

In this sample, this clone turned up once. The CDR3 reads CASSLGGKEKLFF. The CDR3 DNA follows: TGTGCCAGCAGCTTGGGGGGGAAGGAAAAACTGTTTTTT. This chain links TRBV7-9 with TRBJ1-4, with TRBD1 as a possible D gene (5 bases). The V end lost 3 bases, the J end lost 8 bases, and 10 bases lay between the germline ends. The CDR3 contains 13 residues. Germline lookup yields CDR1 SEHNR and CDR2 FQNEAQ (reference sequence).

In this sample, this clone turned up once. The chain employs TRBV27 and TRBJ1-2; D is possibly TRBD1 (5 bases). Per the germline V gene, CDR1 is MNHEY and CDR2 is SMNVEV (reference sequence). V lost 4 bases and J lost 7, with 13 bases in between. The CDR3 contains 13 residues. The CDR3 here is CASSSQGIGGYTF. The CDR3 DNA is TGTGCCAGCAGTTCCCAGGGAATCGGTGGCTACACCTTC.

The gene calls are TRBV6-5 and TRBJ1-2; the D is unclear. CDR1 and CDR2 from the germline V gene are MNHEY and SVGAGI. The V end was cut by 5 bases, the J end by 7 bases, with 8 bases between. The length of the CDR3 is 11 residues. The chain's CDR3 is CASSNSFGYTF. DNA for the CDR3: TGTGCCAGCAGTAATAGTTTTGGCTACACCTTC.

The chain joins TRBV11-2 to TRBJ2-7, with D perhaps matching TRBD2 (5 bases). Deletions cut 5 bases from V and 7 bases from J, with 15 bases between. Germline CDR1 is SGHAT and CDR2 is FQNNGV. The CDR3 covers 13 residues. DNA for the CDR3: TGTGCCAGCAGCCAGAACCACGGGGTGGAGCAGTACTTC. It codes for CASSQNHGVEQYF.

This clone turned up a few times. The chain is built from TRBV11-2 and TRBJ2-5, with D perhaps TRBD2 (6 bases). The CDR3 has 14 residues. The germline gives CDR1 SGHAT, CDR2 FQNNGV. Trimming pared 3 bases from V and 5 bases from J, leaving 13 bases between. CDR3 sequence (DNA): TGTGCCAGCAGCTTGGGCGGGACCAGGGAGACCCAGTACTTC. Translating gives CASSLGGTRETQYF.

The chain links TRBV5-1 to TRBJ1-2; 10 positions agree with TRBD1. There are 16 residues in the CDR3. Germline trimming cut 1 base from V and 2 bases from J; bases unmatched to any gene: 5. Germline V CDR1 and CDR2: SGHRS, YFSETQ. CDR3 amino acids: CASSLTSGQGNYGYTF. The CDR3 DNA is TGCGCCAGCAGCTTGACTTCGGGACAGGGGAACTATGGCTACACCTTC.

The chain employs TRBV14 and TRBJ2-2; D is possibly TRBD1 (7 bases). The CDR3 runs 17 residues. The ends were cut back, 0 bases at V and 3 bases at J, with 14 bases in the middle. Germline CDR1 reads SGHDN; CDR2 reads FVKESK. The CDR3 region has the DNA TGTGCCAGCAGCCAAGATGGGAGGAGGGGGCACACCGGGGAGCTGTTTTTT. It specifies CASSQDGRRGHTGELFF. Using reference TRBV14 and TRBJ2-2 for the parts outside the CDR3, the full variable domain is EAGVTQFPSHSVIEKGQTVTLRCDPISGHDNLYWYRRVMGKEIKFLLHFVKESKQDESGMPNNRFLAERTGGTYSTLKVQPAELEDSGVYFCASSQDGRRGHTGELFFGEGSRLTVL.

The CDR3 DNA sequence: TGTGCCAGCAGCCAAGATCCTACAGCCTACGAGCAGTACTTC. This codes for CASSQDPTAYEQYF. The chain links TRBV3-1 (or the pseudogene TRBV3-2) to TRBJ2-7; D unresolved. V was cut by 0 bases and J by 2 bases, with 8 bases left in between. The germline V gene encodes CDR1 LGHDT and CDR2 YNNKEL (reference sequence). The CDR3 totals 14 residues.

The rearrangement uses TRBV13 and TRBJ2-5; 9 bases fit TRBD1. J lost 0 bases, V lost 6 bases, and 14 bases had no gene match. The V gene's germline CDR1 is PRHDT and CDR2 FYEKMQ (reference sequence). The CDR3 totals 18 residues. CDR3 sequence reads: CASRGPGQGKVYQETQYF. The DNA of the CDR3 is TGTGCCAGCAGGGGACCGGGACAGGGAAAAGTTTACCAAGAGACCCAGTACTTC.

This clone was counted between two and nine times. This chain uses TRBV11-1 with TRBJ2-3, with 12 bases that match TRBD2. CDR1 and CDR2 (germline): SGHAT, FQDESV (reference sequence). The CDR3 contains 16 residues. V lost 6 bases, J lost 3 bases, and 7 bases stayed unmatched. The CDR3 is CASSFLTSGGTDTQYF. The CDR3 nucleotides are TGTGCCAGCAGTTTCTTGACTAGCGGGGGAACAGATACGCAGTATTTT. The complete variable domain, with remaining parts taken from reference TRBV11-1 and TRBJ2-3, reads EAEVAQSPRYKITEKSQAVAFWCDPISGHATLYWYRQILGQGPELLVQFQDESVVDDSQLPKDRFSAERLKGVDSTLKIQPAELGDSAMYLCASSFLTSGGTDTQYFGPGTRLTVL.

The V and J genes are TRBV19 and TRBJ1-3, with D possibly TRBD1 on 6 matching bases. Germline V lookup: CDR1 LNHDA, CDR2 SQIVND (reference sequence). Trimming removed 6 bases at V and 2 bases at J, with 23 bases between. The CDR3 has 18 amino acids. This chain's CDR3 is CASRIRDTSKIAGNTIYF. The CDR3 DNA is TGTGCCAGTAGGATACGGGACACATCTAAAATTGCTGGAAACACCATATATTTT.

V gene TRBV5-1 combines with J gene TRBJ2-7; 10 bases are shared with TRBD2. V gave up 3 bases and J gave up 0 bases; unmatched junction bases: 9. There are 17 residues in the CDR3. Per the germline V gene, CDR1 is SGHRS and CDR2 is YFSETQ. CDR3 sequence: CASSWGLALSSSYEQYF. The CDR3 DNA reads TGCGCCAGCAGCTGGGGACTAGCGCTCTCGAGCTCCTACGAGCAGTACTTC.

The V gene is TRBV5-4, the J gene TRBJ1-1; 7 bases match TRBD1. Per the germline V gene, CDR1 is SGHNT and CDR2 is YYREEE (reference sequence). This CDR3 region has 14 residues. V lost 5 bases, J lost 2 bases, and 6 bases stayed unmatched. For the CDR3, the DNA is TGTGCCAGCAGACAGACAGGGTATAACACTGAAGCTTTCTTT. Residues: CASRQTGYNTEAFF.

V gene TRBV10-3 combines with J gene TRBJ2-7; 7 bases are a match to TRBD1. V gave up 5 bases and J gave up 7 bases; unmatched junction bases: 5. Germline V gene lookup returns CDR1 ENHRY and CDR2 SYGVKD. The CDR3 is 12 residues long. The CDR3 here is CAISPGGAEQYF. The CDR3 coding sequence is TGTGCCATCAGTCCAGGGGGTGCGGAGCAGTACTTC.